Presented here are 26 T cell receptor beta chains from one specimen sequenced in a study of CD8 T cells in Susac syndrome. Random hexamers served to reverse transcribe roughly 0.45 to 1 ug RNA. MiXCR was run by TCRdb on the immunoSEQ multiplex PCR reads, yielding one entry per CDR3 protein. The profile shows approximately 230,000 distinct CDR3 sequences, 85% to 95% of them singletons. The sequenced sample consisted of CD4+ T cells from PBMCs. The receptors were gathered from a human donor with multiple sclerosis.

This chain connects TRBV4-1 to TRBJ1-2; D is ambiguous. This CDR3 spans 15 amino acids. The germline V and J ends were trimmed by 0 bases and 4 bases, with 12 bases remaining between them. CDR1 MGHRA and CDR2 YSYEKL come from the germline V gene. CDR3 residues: CASSQENTVIYGYTF. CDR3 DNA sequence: TGCGCCAGCAGCCAAGAGAACACGGTAATCTATGGCTACACCTTC.

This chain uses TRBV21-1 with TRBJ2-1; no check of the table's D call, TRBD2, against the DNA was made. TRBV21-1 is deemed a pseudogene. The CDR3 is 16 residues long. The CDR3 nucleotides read TGTGCCAGCAGCGTTTTGAGGGGGAGCTCCTACAATGAGCAGTTCTTC. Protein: CASSVLRGSSYNEQFF.

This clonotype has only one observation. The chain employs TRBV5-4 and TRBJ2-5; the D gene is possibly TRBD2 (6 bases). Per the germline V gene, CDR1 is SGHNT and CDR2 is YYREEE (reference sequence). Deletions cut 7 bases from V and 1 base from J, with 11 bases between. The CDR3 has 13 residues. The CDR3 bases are TGTGCCAGCTCTAGCGCTACCCAAGAGACCCAGTACTTC. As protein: CASSSATQETQYF. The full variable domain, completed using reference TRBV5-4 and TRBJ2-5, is ETGVTQSPTHLIKTRGQQVTLRCSSQSGHNTVSWYQQALGQGPQFIFQYYREEENGRGNFPPRFSGLQFPNYSSELNVNALELDDSALYLCASSSATQETQYFGPGTRLLVL.

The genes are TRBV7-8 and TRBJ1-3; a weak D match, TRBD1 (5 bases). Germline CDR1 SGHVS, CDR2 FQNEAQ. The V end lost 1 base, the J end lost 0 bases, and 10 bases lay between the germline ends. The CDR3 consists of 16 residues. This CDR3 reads CASSLGGGSSGNTIYF. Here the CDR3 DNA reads TGTGCCAGCAGCTTAGGGGGCGGAAGCTCTGGAAACACCATATATTTT.

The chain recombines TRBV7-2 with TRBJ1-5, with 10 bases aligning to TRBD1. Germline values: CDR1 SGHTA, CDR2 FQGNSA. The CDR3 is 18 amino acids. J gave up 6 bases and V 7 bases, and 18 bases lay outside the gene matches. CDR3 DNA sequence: TGTGCCAGCACCTCCACCTCCGAGGGGGACAGGGGTAGTCAGCCCCAGCATTTT. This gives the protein CASTSTSEGDRGSQPQHF.

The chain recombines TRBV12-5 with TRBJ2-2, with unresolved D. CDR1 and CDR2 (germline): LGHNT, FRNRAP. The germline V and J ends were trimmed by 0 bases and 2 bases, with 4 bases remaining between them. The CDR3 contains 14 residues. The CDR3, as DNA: TGTGCTAGTGGTTTGGTACCCAACACCGGGGAGCTGTTTTTT. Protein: CASGLVPNTGELFF.

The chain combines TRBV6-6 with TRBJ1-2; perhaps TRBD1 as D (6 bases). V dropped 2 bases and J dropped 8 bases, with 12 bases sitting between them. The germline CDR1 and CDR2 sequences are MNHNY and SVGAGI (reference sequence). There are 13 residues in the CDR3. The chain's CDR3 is CASSYRLQGGYTF. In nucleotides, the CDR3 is TGTGCCAGCAGTTACCGTCTCCAGGGGGGCTACACCTTC.

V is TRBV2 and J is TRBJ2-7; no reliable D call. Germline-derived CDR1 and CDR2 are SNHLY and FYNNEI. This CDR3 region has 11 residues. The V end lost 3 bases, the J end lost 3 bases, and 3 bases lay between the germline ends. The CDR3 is CASSEGYEQYV. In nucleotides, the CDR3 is TGTGCCAGCAGTGAGGGCTACGAGCAGTACGTC.

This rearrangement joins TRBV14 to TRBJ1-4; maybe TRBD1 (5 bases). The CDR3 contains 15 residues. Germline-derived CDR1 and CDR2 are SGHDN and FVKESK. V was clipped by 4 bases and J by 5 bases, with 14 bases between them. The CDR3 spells CASSRDRGGNEKLFF. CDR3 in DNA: TGTGCCAGCAGCCGGGACCGCGGAGGGAATGAAAAACTGTTTTTT.

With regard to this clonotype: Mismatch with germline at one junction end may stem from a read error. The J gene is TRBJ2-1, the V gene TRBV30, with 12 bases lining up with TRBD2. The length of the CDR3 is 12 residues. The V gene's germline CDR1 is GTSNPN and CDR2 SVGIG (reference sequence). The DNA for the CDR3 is TGTGCCTGGAGTGTACTAGCGGGAGGAGGTGGATTC. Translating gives CAWSVLAGGGGF.

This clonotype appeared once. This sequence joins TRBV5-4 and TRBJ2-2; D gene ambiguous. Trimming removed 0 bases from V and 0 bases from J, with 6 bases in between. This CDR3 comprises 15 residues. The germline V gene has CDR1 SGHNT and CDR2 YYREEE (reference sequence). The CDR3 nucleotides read TGTGCCAGCAGCTTGGATAGTACGAACACCGGGGAGCTGTTTTTT. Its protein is CASSLDSTNTGELFF.

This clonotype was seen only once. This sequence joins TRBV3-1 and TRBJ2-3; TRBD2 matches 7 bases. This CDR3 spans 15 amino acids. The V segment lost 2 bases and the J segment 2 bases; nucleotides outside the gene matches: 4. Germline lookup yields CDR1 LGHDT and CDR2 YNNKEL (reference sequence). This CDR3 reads CASSQTAGFTDTQYF. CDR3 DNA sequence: TGTGCCAGCAGCCAAACAGCGGGGTTCACAGATACGCAGTATTTT.

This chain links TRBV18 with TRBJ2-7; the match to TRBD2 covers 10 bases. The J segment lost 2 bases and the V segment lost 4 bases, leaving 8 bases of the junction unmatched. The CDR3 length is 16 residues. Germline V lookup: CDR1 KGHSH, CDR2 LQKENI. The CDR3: CASSLAGGPGAYEQYV. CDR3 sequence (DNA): TGTGCCAGCTCACTAGCGGGAGGCCCCGGTGCCTACGAGCAGTACGTC.

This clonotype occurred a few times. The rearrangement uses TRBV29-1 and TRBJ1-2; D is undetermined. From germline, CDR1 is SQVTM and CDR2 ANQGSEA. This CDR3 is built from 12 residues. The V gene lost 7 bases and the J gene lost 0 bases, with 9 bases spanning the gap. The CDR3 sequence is CSATQTNYGYTF. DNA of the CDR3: TGCAGCGCCACCCAGACTAACTATGGCTACACCTTC.

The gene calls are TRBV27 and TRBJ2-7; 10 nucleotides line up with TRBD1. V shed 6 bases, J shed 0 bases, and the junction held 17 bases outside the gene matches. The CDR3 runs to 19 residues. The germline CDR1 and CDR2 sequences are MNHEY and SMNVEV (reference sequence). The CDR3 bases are TGTGCCAGCAGACTGAGGTTGACAGGGGGCGGCCCGAGCTCCTACGAGCAGTACTTC. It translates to CASRLRLTGGGPSSYEQYF.

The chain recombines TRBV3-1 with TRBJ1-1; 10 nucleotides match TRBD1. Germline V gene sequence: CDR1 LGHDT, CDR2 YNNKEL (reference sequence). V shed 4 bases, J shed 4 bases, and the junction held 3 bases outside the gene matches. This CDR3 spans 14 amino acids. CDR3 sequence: CASSRRDRGTEAFF. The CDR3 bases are TGTGCCAGCAGCCGACGGGACAGGGGCACTGAAGCTTTCTTT.

CDR3 nucleotide sequence: TGTGCCAGCAGTTACACAGGGAGGGACTCGCGCCTCCACTTT. Translated: CASSYTGRDSRLHF. The V gene is TRBV6-5, the J gene TRBJ1-6; tentatively, D is TRBD1 (6 bases). From germline, CDR1 is MNHEY and CDR2 SVGAGI. V lost 2 bases and J 15 bases, leaving 17 bases between the germline ends. The CDR3 totals 14 residues.

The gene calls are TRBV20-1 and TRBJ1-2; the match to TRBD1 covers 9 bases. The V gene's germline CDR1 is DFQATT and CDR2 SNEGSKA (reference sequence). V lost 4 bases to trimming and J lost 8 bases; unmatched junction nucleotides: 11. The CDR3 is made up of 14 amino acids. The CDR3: CSAKNRGRFDGYTF. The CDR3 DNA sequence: TGCAGTGCTAAAAACAGGGGGCGCTTTGACGGCTACACCTTC.

CDR3 protein: CASSPSGQGGTEAFF. CDR3 nucleotides: TGTGCCAGCTCACCATCCGGACAGGGCGGCACTGAAGCTTTCTTT. This chain joins TRBV18 and TRBJ1-1, with 8 bases matching TRBD1. J lost 4 bases, V lost 2 bases, and 6 bases had no gene match. CDR3 size: 15 residues. CDR1 is KGHSH and CDR2 is LQKENI in the germline V gene.

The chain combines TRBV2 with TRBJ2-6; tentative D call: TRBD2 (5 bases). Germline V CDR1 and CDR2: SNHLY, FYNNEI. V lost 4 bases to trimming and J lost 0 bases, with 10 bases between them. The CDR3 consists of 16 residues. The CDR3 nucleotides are TGTGCCAGCAGTGGTTTGCGGGCCTCTGGGGCCAACGTCCTGACTTTC. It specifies CASSGLRASGANVLTF. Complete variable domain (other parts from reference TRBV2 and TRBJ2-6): EPEVTQTPSHQVTQMGQEVILRCVPISNHLYFYWYRQILGQKVEFLVSFYNNEISEKSEIFDDQFSVERPDGSNFTLKIRSTKLEDSAMYFCASSGLRASGANVLTFGAGSRLTVL.

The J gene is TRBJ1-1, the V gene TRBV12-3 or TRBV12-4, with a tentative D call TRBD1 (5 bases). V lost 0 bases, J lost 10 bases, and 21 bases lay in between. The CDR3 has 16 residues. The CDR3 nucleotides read TGTGCCAGCAGTTTAGCGCCGGCCGCGAGGGGAGTTGGAGCTTTCTTT. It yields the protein CASSLAPAARGVGAFF.

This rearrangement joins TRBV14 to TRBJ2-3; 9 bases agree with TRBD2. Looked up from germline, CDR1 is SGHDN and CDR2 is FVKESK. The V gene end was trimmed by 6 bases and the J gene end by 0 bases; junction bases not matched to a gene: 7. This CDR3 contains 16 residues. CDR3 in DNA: TGTGCCAGCAGTCTTCGTAGCGGGAGAAGCACAGATACGCAGTATTTT. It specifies CASSLRSGRSTDTQYF. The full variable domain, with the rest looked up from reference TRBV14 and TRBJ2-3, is EAGVTQFPSHSVIEKGQTVTLRCDPISGHDNLYWYRRVMGKEIKFLLHFVKESKQDESGMPNNRFLAERTGGTYSTLKVQPAELEDSGVYFCASSLRSGRSTDTQYFGPGTRLTVL.

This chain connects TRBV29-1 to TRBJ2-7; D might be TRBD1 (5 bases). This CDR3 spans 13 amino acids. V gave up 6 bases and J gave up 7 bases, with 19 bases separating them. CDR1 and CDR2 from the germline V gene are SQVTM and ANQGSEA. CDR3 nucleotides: TGCAGCGTCCGAATGACAGCTTTTGGTGAGCAGTACGTC. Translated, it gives CSVRMTAFGEQYV.

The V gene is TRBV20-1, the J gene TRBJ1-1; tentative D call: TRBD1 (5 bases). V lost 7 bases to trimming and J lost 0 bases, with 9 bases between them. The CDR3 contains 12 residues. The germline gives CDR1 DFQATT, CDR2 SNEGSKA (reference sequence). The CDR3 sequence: CSVRGLNTEAFF. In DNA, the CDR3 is TGCAGTGTACGGGGGTTGAACACTGAAGCTTTCTTT.

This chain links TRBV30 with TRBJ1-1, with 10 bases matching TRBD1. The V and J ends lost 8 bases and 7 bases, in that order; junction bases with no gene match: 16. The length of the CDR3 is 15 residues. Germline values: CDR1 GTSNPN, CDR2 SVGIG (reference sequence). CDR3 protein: CATNRQGARKGEAFF. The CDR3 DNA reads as TGTGCCACTAATCGACAGGGGGCGAGAAAAGGTGAAGCTTTCTTT.

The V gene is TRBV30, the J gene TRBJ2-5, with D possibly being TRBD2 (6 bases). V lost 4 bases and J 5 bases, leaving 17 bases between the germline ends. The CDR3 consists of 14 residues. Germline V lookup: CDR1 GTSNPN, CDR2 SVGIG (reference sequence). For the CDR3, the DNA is TGTGCCTGGACCGGGACGGGGGTTTGGGAGACCCAGTACTTC. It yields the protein CAWTGTGVWETQYF.